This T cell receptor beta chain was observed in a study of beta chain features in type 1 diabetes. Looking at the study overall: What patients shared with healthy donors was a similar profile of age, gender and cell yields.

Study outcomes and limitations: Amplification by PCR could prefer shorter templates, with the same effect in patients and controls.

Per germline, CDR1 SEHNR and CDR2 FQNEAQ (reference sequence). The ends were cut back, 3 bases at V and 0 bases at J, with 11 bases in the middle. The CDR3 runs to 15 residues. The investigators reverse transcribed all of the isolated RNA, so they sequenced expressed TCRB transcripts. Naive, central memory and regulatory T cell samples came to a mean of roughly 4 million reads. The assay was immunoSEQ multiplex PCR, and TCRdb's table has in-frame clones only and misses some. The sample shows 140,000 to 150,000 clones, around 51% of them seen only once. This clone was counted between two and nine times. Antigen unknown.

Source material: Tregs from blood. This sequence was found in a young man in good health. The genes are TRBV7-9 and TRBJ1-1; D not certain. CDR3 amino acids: CASSFASPVNTEAFF. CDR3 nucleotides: TGTGCCAGCAGCTTTGCGAGTCCTGTGAACACTGAAGCTTTCTTT.